The next 18 T cell receptor beta chains were all read from a single sample in a study of immune heterogeneity within non-small cell lung tumors. A first 10-cycle multiplex round used 32 V-gene and 13 J-gene primers on TCR beta CDR3. TCRdb itself ran the multiplex PCR reads through MiXCR, one entry per CDR3 protein. This table holds over 3,500 distinct CDR3 sequences, approximately 21% found once. Bulk tumor genomic DNA served as template, at roughly 600 ng per sample. The authors collected several far-apart biopsies from each primary tumor during surgery. It was patients with untreated, newly diagnosed non-small cell lung cancer who underwent curative surgery. The specimen sequenced was lung tumor tissue. These receptors came from a man in his 70s with non-small cell lung cancer.

This clonotype is labeled medium-sized. CDR3 region: CASSVAGTLDTGELFF. CDR3 DNA: TGTGCCAGCAGCGTAGCAGGGACCCTCGACACCGGGGAGCTGTTTTTT. The rearrangement uses TRBV9 and TRBJ2-2; D may be TRBD1 or TRBD2 (5 bases each). The CDR3 length is 16 residues. Germline V gene data show CDR1 as SGDLS and CDR2 as YYNGEE. Between the trimmed V and J ends, which lost 0 bases and 3 bases, there was a span of 12 bases.

The J gene is TRBJ2-7, the V gene TRBV18; possible D gene TRBD1, 5 bases. The V end was cut by 2 bases, the J end by 2 bases, with 10 bases between. This CDR3 has 14 amino acids. The V gene's germline CDR1 is KGHSH and CDR2 LQKENI. The CDR3 region is CASSPSGFPYEQYF. The CDR3 nucleotides read TGTGCCAGCTCACCATCAGGGTTTCCCTACGAGCAGTACTTC.

In this sample, this clonotype turned up a few times. This chain uses TRBV3-1 with TRBJ1-3; D uncertain. CDR1 is LGHDT and CDR2 is YNNKEL in the germline V gene (reference sequence). The CDR3 spans 15 residues. V was shortened by 3 bases and J by 0 bases, with 9 bases between the two germline ends. The CDR3 here is CASSHEAISGNTIYF. The CDR3 nucleotides read TGTGCCAGCAGCCATGAGGCCATCTCTGGAAACACCATATATTTT.

This clonotype showed up just a few times. The chain links TRBV5-1 to TRBJ2-1; 10 positions match TRBD1. The germline gives CDR1 SGHRS, CDR2 YFSETQ. The CDR3 spans 15 residues. Trimming at V came to 4 bases and at J to 9 bases, leaving 10 bases not matched to a gene. The CDR3 region has the DNA TGCGCCAGCAGCAAAACCCCGGGACAGGGGTCTGAGCAGTTCTTC. Amino acids: CASSKTPGQGSEQFF.

This clonotype was found a few times. The chain has TRBV6-1 and TRBJ1-1; possibly TRBD1 for D (5 bases). CDR1 is MNHNS and CDR2 is SASEGT in the germline V gene. V was trimmed by 4 bases and J by 0 bases, leaving 9 bases between them. CDR3 length: 14 amino acids. The CDR3 spells CASSGWGVNTEAFF. The CDR3 region has the DNA TGTGCCAGCAGTGGGTGGGGGGTGAACACTGAAGCTTTCTTT.

Within the sample, this clonotype is medium-sized. The chain combines TRBV2 with TRBJ2-1; the match to TRBD2 covers 10 bases. Germline V gene lookup returns CDR1 SNHLY and CDR2 FYNNEI. The trim removed 6 bases at V and 4 bases at J, leaving 3 bases unmatched. The CDR3 loop spans 14 amino acids. The CDR3 bases are TGTGCCAGCAGCGCACTAGCGGGGTACAATGAGCAGTTCTTC. Amino acid sequence: CASSALAGYNEQFF.

This clonotype has a handful of counts. A read error may account for a junction end that differs from germline. This chain uses TRBV6-1 with TRBJ2-3; D is uncertain. Germline V gives CDR1 MNHNS, CDR2 SASEGT. The CDR3 spans 13 residues. CDR3 sequence reads: CVSSATNADTQYF. The DNA of the CDR3 is TGTGTCAGCAGTGCCACGAATGCGGATACGCAGTATTTT.

A note on this clonotype: A much larger clone lies a single base off, so this may be a read error. The chain combines TRBV3-1 with TRBJ2-5; possibly TRBD1 or TRBD2 for D (5 bases each). This CDR3 has 17 residues. Looked up from germline, CDR1 is LGHDT and CDR2 is YNNKEL (reference sequence). In DNA form, the CDR3 reads TGTGCCAGCATCCAACGTAGCGAGGGGATAAACCAAGAGACCCAGTACTTC. As protein: CASIQRSEGINQETQYF.

In its sample, this clonotype ranks as medium-sized. The chain has TRBV7-8 and TRBJ1-5; D perhaps matches TRBD1 (6 bases). The V end lost 5 bases, the J end lost 7 bases, and 12 bases lay between the germline ends. There are 13 residues in the CDR3. Germline lookup yields CDR1 SGHVS and CDR2 FQNEAQ. CDR3 sequence: CASSPGTLQPQHF. The CDR3 DNA reads TGTGCCAGCAGCCCAGGGACACTCCAGCCCCAGCATTTT.

This clonotype appeared a few times. The chain has TRBV20-1 and TRBJ2-3; TRBD2 aligns across 14 bases. The CDR3 runs 16 residues. In germline, CDR1 is DFQATT, CDR2 SNEGSKA (reference sequence). The ends lost 4 bases at V and 10 bases at J; junction bases unmatched: 13. CDR3 coding DNA: TGCAGTGCTACGCCGGACTTAGGACTAGCGGGAGGAGCGCAGTATTTT. Residues: CSATPDLGLAGGAQYF.

This clonotype qualifies as medium-sized (0.01 to 0.1%). This CDR3 reads CAISEPQENTEAFF. CDR3 in DNA: TGTGCCATCAGTGAACCTCAAGAGAACACTGAAGCTTTCTTT. This chain joins TRBV10-3 and TRBJ1-1; D is ambiguous. CDR3 length: 14 residues. The ends were cut back, 3 bases at V and 1 base at J, with 9 bases in the middle. Per germline, CDR1 ENHRY and CDR2 SYGVKD.

This sequence joins TRBV7-9 and TRBJ2-1; TRBD2 aligns across 7 bases. Germline V gene data show CDR1 as SEHNR and CDR2 as FQNEAQ (reference sequence). This CDR3 is 15 amino acids long. V shed 8 bases, J shed 8 bases, and the junction held 15 bases outside the gene matches. CDR3 nucleotides: TGTGCCAGCTATATTGGGGGAGCGGGGCGCGATGAGCAGTTCTTC. Translation gives CASYIGGAGRDEQFF.

By sample fraction, this clonotype is medium-sized. The J gene is TRBJ2-7, the V gene TRBV27; D possibly corresponds to TRBD2 (5 bases). The CDR3 has 14 amino acids. V was pared by 6 bases and J by 4 bases, with 16 bases between. Germline loops: CDR1 MNHEY, CDR2 SMNVEV (reference sequence). Written as DNA, the CDR3 is TGTGCCAGCAGCAGACCCGGAGGACCTTACGAGCAGTACTTC. As protein: CASSRPGGPYEQYF.

Points on this clonotype: A much more abundant neighbour one base away suggests this may be a read error. The conserved closing phenylalanine or tryptophan is absent in this CDR3, likely reflecting a read error. This rearrangement joins TRBV27 to TRBJ2-2; TRBD2 aligns across 10 bases. V shed 7 bases and J 8 bases; nucleotides not matched to a gene: 10. Germline V gene data show CDR1 as MNHEY and CDR2 as SMNVEV (reference sequence). The CDR3 is 15 amino acids. The CDR3 region has the DNA TGTGCCAGCACAACTAGCGGGATGGTGTCTGGGGAGCTGTTTTCT. Its protein product is CASTTSGMVSGELFS.

In its sample, this clonotype ranks as medium-sized. This chain connects TRBV29-1 to TRBJ2-7, with D perhaps TRBD1 (6 bases). The V gene's germline CDR1 is SQVTM and CDR2 ANQGSEA. The germline V and J ends were trimmed by 4 bases and 0 bases, with 13 bases remaining between them. The CDR3 length is 14 residues. The CDR3 reads CSVVRDTSSYEQYF. The CDR3 coding sequence is TGCAGCGTTGTACGGGACACTTCCTCCTACGAGCAGTACTTC.

This clonotype was detected only a few times. The V and J genes are TRBV4-1 and TRBJ2-2; 9 bases are a match to TRBD1. The CDR3 covers 15 residues. After removal of 4 bases from V and 4 bases from J, the junction contained 4 bases not matched to a gene. In germline, CDR1 is MGHRA, CDR2 YSYEKL. The CDR3 DNA reads as TGCGCCAGCAGCCTCCGGGACAGGGCCACCGGGGAGCTGTTTTTT. It specifies CASSLRDRATGELFF.

Remarks on this clonotype: With a much larger clone just one base away, this may be a read error. The chain carries TRBV27 and TRBJ1-1; 7 bases agree with TRBD1. CDR3 length: 13 residues. Germline V gene sequence: CDR1 MNHEY, CDR2 SMNVEV (reference sequence). CDR3 bases: TGTGTCACCTCGGACAGGATGAACACTGAAGCTTTCTTT. This encodes CVTSDRMNTEAFF.

This clonotype was observed a handful of times. The V and J genes are TRBV2 and TRBJ2-1, with a possible D match to TRBD2 (5 bases). CDR3 length equals 13 residues. Germline V gives CDR1 SNHLY, CDR2 FYNNEI. V dropped 4 bases and J dropped 7 bases, with 11 bases sitting between them. The CDR3 nucleotides are TGTGCCAGCAGTGCGAGGTGGAGGAATGAGCAGTTCTTC. It specifies CASSARWRNEQFF.